The next 17 T cell receptor beta chains were all read from a single sample in a study of cytomegalovirus exposure and HLA in healthy donors. Repertoires were generated with immunoSEQ multiplex PCR, while TCRdb's copy carries only in-frame clones and drops some. The data contain 97,000 or so clones, around 90% of them singletons. Specimen: PBMCs. The source of these receptors is a woman in her 30s in good health and CMV-seronegative.

This chain connects TRBV4-1 to TRBJ1-2; D call uncertain. The CDR3 length is 15 residues. Deletions cut 0 bases from V and 2 bases from J, with 10 bases between. Germline CDR1 reads MGHRA; CDR2 reads YSYEKL. CDR3 coding DNA: TGCGCCAGCAGCCAAGATAGGCGGGAGAACTATGGCTACACCTTC. Protein: CASSQDRRENYGYTF.

The chain links TRBV18 to TRBJ1-4, with no clear D. Trimming left V 3 bases short and J 5 bases short, with 13 bases between. The CDR3 contains 15 residues. Germline V gives CDR1 KGHSH, CDR2 LQKENI. The CDR3 spells CASSPKRALNEKLFF. CDR3 nucleotides: TGTGCCAGCTCACCCAAGCGGGCCCTAAATGAAAAACTGTTTTTT.

The rearrangement joins TRBV2 to TRBJ2-3; D is unclear. The CDR3 contains 13 residues. Trimming took off 4 bases at V and 0 bases at J, with 5 bases between the two ends. Germline V lookup: CDR1 SNHLY, CDR2 FYNNEI. CDR3 nucleotide sequence: TGTGCCAGCAGTGCAGAAAGCACAGATACGCAGTATTTT. Its translation is CASSAESTDTQYF.

The chain couples TRBV29-1 to TRBJ2-1; TRBD2 aligns across 8 bases. CDR1 SQVTM and CDR2 ANQGSEA come from the germline V gene. The CDR3 is 14 amino acids. The ends lost 6 bases at V and 10 bases at J; junction bases unmatched: 14. CDR3 sequence: CSVGLPGGPREQFF. As DNA, the CDR3 is TGCAGCGTGGGGCTTCCGGGAGGGCCGAGGGAGCAGTTCTTC.

The rearrangement uses TRBV28 and TRBJ2-1; 13 bases match TRBD2. The germline V gene encodes CDR1 MDHEN and CDR2 SYDVKM. The CDR3 has 17 residues. Losses at the gene ends were 6 bases for V and 9 bases for J; bases not matched to a gene: 14. Here the CDR3 DNA reads TGTGCCAGCAGCCCTACCTCGACTAGCGGGAGGAATATTGAGCAGTTCTTC. Its protein product is CASSPTSTSGRNIEQFF.

The V and J genes are TRBV9 and TRBJ2-1; D is undetermined. The CDR3 is made up of 14 amino acids. V lost 0 bases, J lost 10 bases, and 14 bases lay in between. Germline V lookup: CDR1 SGDLS, CDR2 YYNGEE. The CDR3 nucleotides are TGTGCCAGCAGCGTAGGAGATGCTTTCGGGGAGCAGTTCTTC. Residues: CASSVGDAFGEQFF.

V gene TRBV11-2 combines with J gene TRBJ1-1; D call uncertain. V was trimmed by 4 bases and J by 7 bases, leaving 13 bases between them. Germline loops: CDR1 SGHAT, CDR2 FQNNGV. CDR3 length: 13 residues. CDR3 sequence: CASSSEASGEAFF. The CDR3 DNA sequence: TGTGCCAGCAGCTCCGAGGCTTCGGGTGAAGCTTTCTTT.

The rearrangement links TRBV19 to TRBJ1-2; D not resolved. The CDR3 is 13 residues long. The V gene's germline CDR1 is LNHDA and CDR2 SQIVND (reference sequence). The V gene lost 9 bases and the J gene lost 8 bases, with 19 bases spanning the gap. The CDR3 sequence: CASARGLPGGYTF. The CDR3 nucleotides read TGTGCCAGCGCCCGCGGGTTACCGGGGGGCTACACCTTC.

The chain has TRBV15 and TRBJ2-5; perhaps TRBD2 as D (6 bases). The V and J ends lost 0 bases and 5 bases respectively, with 10 bases between them. Germline lookup yields CDR1 LNHNV and CDR2 YYDKDF (reference sequence). This CDR3 is built from 14 residues. The chain's CDR3 is CATSRDSGSETQYF. The CDR3 DNA reads TGTGCCACCAGCAGAGATAGCGGAAGCGAGACCCAGTACTTC.

This clone appeared a single time. The CDR3, as DNA: TGTGCCAGCACTGAGGGGCAGGGGTTACATGAGCAGTTCTTC. Translated: CASTEGQGLHEQFF. The rearrangement links TRBV2 to TRBJ2-1; D is possibly TRBD1 (6 bases). The CDR3 runs to 14 residues. Germline-derived CDR1 and CDR2 are SNHLY and FYNNEI. V shed 7 bases and J shed 8 bases, with 18 bases lying between them. The entire variable domain, with the rest obtained from reference TRBV2 and TRBJ2-1, is as follows: EPEVTQTPSHQVTQMGQEVILRCVPISNHLYFYWYRQILGQKVEFLVSFYNNEISEKSEIFDDQFSVERPDGSNFTLKIRSTKLEDSAMYFCASTEGQGLHEQFFGPGTRLTVL.

This clone was detected only once. The chain has TRBV2 and TRBJ2-7, with D perhaps matching TRBD2 (6 bases). This CDR3 has 14 amino acids. Per germline, CDR1 SNHLY and CDR2 FYNNEI. V dropped 8 bases and J dropped 4 bases, with 18 bases sitting between them. CDR3 protein: CASAQAGSSYEQYF. In DNA, the CDR3 is TGTGCCAGCGCTCAGGCGGGGAGCTCTTACGAGCAGTACTTC.

The chain has TRBV6-6 and TRBJ2-1; D ambiguous. The CDR3 is made up of 13 amino acids. The germline V gene has CDR1 MNHNY and CDR2 SVGAGI (reference sequence). The V and J ends lost 2 bases and 10 bases respectively, with 12 bases between them. The CDR3 region is CASSYKLLAEQFF. DNA for the CDR3: TGTGCCAGCAGTTACAAGCTTCTCGCGGAGCAGTTCTTC.

The chain employs TRBV2 and TRBJ2-7; TRBD1 agrees at 9 bases. From germline, CDR1 is SNHLY and CDR2 FYNNEI. Trimming at V came to 9 bases and at J to 6 bases, leaving 9 bases not matched to a gene. The CDR3 spans 13 residues. In nucleotides, the CDR3 is TGTGCCAGACGGGACAGGGTTTCCCTCGAGCAGTACTTC. Protein product: CARRDRVSLEQYF.

The chain couples TRBV5-4 to TRBJ1-6; D is uncertain. The CDR3 totals 12 residues. Per the germline V gene, CDR1 is SGHNT and CDR2 is YYREEE (reference sequence). V was clipped by 2 bases and J by 8 bases, with 5 bases between them. CDR3: CASSFTYSPLHF. The CDR3 bases are TGTGCCAGCAGCTTCACTTATTCACCCCTCCACTTT.

The J gene is TRBJ2-1, the V gene TRBV9; TRBD1 agrees at 7 bases. CDR3 size: 13 residues. J was trimmed by 8 bases and V by 7 bases; bases with no gene match: 9. Germline CDR1 and CDR2: SGDLS and YYNGEE. Here the CDR3 reads CASAGQEWDEQFF. CDR3 in DNA: TGTGCCAGCGCCGGACAGGAGTGGGATGAGCAGTTCTTC.

This chain joins TRBV10-3 and TRBJ1-5; 8 nucleotides match TRBD1. The CDR3 is made up of 14 amino acids. Looked up from germline, CDR1 is ENHRY and CDR2 is SYGVKD. Trimming took 4 bases from V and 7 from J; bases not matched to a gene: 6. For the CDR3, the DNA is TGTGCCATCAGTGGGGACAGGCTTGCGCAGCCCCAGCATTTT. Protein: CAISGDRLAQPQHF.

The rearrangement links TRBV15 to TRBJ2-2; the match to TRBD1 covers 7 bases. Germline CDR1 is LNHNV and CDR2 is YYDKDF (reference sequence). V trimming: 4 bases; J trimming: 6 bases; junction bases outside the gene matches: 2. CDR3 length: 13 residues. The CDR3 spells CATSNDRAGELFF. The DNA for the CDR3 is TGTGCCACCAGCAACGACAGGGCCGGGGAGCTGTTTTTT.